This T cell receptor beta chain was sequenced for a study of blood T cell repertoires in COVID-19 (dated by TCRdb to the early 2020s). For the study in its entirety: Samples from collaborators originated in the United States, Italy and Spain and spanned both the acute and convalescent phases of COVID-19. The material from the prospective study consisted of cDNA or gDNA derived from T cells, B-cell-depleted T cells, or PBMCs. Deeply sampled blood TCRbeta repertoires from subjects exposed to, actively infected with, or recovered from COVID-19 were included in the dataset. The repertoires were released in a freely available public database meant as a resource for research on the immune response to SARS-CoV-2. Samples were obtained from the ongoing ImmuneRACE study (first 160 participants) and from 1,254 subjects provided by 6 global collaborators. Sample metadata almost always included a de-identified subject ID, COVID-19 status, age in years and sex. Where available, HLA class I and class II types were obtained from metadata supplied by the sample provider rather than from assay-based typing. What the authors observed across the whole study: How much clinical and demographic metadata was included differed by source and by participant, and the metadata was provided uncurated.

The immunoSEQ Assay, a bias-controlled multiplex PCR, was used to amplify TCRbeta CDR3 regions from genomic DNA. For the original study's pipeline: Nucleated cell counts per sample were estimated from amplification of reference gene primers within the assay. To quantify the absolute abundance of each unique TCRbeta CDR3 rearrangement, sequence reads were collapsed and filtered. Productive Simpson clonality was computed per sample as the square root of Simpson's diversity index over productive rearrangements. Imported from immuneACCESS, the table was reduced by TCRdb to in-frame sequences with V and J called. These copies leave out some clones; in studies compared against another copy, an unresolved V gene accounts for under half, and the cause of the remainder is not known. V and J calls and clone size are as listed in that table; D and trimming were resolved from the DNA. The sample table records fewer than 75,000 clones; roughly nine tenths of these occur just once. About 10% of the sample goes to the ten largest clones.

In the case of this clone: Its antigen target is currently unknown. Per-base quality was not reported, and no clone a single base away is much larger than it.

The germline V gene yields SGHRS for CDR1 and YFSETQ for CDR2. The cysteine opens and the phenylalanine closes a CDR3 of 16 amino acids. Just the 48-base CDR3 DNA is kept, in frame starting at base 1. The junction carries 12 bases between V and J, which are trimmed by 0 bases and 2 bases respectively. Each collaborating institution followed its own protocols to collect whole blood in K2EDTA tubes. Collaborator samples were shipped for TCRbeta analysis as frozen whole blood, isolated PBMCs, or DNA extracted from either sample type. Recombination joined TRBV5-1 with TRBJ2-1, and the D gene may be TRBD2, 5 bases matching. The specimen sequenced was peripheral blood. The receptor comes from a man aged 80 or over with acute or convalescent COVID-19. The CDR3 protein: CASSLEAAGPYNEQFF. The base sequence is TGCGCCAGCAGCTTGGAGGCCGCGGGCCCCTACAATGAGCAGTTCTTC. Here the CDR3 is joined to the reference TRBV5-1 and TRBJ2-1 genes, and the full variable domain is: KAGVTQTPRYLIKTRGQQVTLSCSPISGHRSVSWYQQTPGQGLQFLFEYFSETQRNKGNFPGRFSGRQFSNSRSEMNVSTLELGDSALYLCASSLEAAGPYNEQFFGPGTRLTVL.